A single sample gave rise to the 7 T cell receptor beta chains below, sequenced in a study of T cell responses to AZD1222 COVID-19 vaccine. The table came from immunoSEQ multiplex PCR; TCRdb's copy has only in-frame clones and leaves some out. The sample holds roughly 150,000 clones, 93% seen once. The sample consisted of peripheral blood, taken on day 0 of AZD1222 vaccination. The source of these receptors is an adult in good health.

This rearrangement joins TRBV5-1 to TRBJ1-2, with 9 nucleotides matching TRBD1. The CDR3 totals 13 residues. CDR1 is SGHRS and CDR2 is YFSETQ in the germline V gene. The V segment lost 4 bases and the J segment 7 bases; nucleotides outside the gene matches: 5. The CDR3 loop is CASSPGTGFGYTF. CDR3 DNA: TGCGCCAGCAGCCCCGGGACAGGGTTTGGCTACACCTTC.

V gene TRBV30 combines with J gene TRBJ1-2; possibly TRBD1 for D (6 bases). This CDR3 is 12 amino acids long. Germline CDR1 is GTSNPN and CDR2 is SVGIG (reference sequence). Trimming cost V 3 bases and J 13 bases, with 18 bases left between them. This chain's CDR3 is CAWSVTGLLTTF. Here the CDR3 DNA reads TGTGCCTGGAGCGTGACAGGACTCCTGACCACCTTC.

This chain connects TRBV30 to TRBJ1-5; D not resolved. V lost 5 bases, J lost 0 bases, and 14 bases lay in between. The CDR3 consists of 15 residues. The germline gives CDR1 GTSNPN, CDR2 SVGIG (reference sequence). The CDR3 loop is CAWGPPRYSNQPQHF. The CDR3 bases are TGTGCCTGGGGGCCTCCACGGTATAGCAATCAGCCCCAGCATTTT.

The chain is built from TRBV5-4 and TRBJ2-1; the match to TRBD2 covers 8 bases. Germline V gene lookup returns CDR1 SGHNT and CDR2 YYREEE (reference sequence). V lost 4 bases and J lost 6; bases outside the gene matches: 12. CDR3 length equals 16 residues. The CDR3 loop is CASSLAGTRVTNEQFF. The DNA for the CDR3 is TGTGCCAGCAGCCTCGCCGGGACTAGGGTTACCAATGAGCAGTTCTTC.

The chain uses TRBV12-3 or TRBV12-4 and TRBJ2-3, with 7 bases that match TRBD2. CDR3 size: 13 residues. With 6 bases clipped from V and 3 bases from J, the junction kept 3 bases outside the gene matches. DNA of the CDR3: TGTGCCAGCAGACTTAGCGGGACAGATACGCAGTATTTT. This encodes CASRLSGTDTQYF.

V is TRBV3-1 (or the pseudogene TRBV3-2) and J is TRBJ2-7; TRBD2 aligns across 9 bases. The CDR3 has 15 residues. After removal of 5 bases from V and 2 bases from J, the junction contained 7 bases not matched to a gene. Germline assignment: CDR1 LGHDT and CDR2 YNNKEL (reference sequence). CDR3 loop: CASSSGTSPPYEQYF. The CDR3 region has the DNA TGTGCCAGCAGCTCCGGGACTAGCCCACCCTACGAGCAGTACTTC.

This CDR3 reads CASSPHEAASGANVLTF. The DNA for the CDR3 is TGCGCCAGCAGCCCCCACGAAGCAGCCTCTGGGGCCAACGTCCTGACTTTC. This rearrangement joins TRBV4-1 to TRBJ2-6; the D is unclear. CDR1 and CDR2 from the germline V gene are MGHRA and YSYEKL. There are 17 residues in the CDR3. V lost 4 bases and J lost 0, with 13 bases in between.